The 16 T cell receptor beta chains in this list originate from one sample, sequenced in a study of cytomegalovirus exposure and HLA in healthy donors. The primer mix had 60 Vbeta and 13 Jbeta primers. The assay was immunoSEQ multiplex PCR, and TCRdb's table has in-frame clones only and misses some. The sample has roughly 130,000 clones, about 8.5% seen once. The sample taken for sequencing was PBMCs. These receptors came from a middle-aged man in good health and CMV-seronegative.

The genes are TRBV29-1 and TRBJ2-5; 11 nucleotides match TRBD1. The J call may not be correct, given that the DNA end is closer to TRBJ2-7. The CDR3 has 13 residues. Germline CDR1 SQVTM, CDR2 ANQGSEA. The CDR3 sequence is CSVVRDRGSEQYF. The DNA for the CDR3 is TGCAGCGTCGTCCGGGACAGGGGGAGCGAGCAGTACTTC.

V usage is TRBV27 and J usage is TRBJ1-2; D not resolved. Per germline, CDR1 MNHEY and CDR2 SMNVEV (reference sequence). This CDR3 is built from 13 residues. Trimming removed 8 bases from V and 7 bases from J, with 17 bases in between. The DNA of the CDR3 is TGTGCCAGCGCGGCGGACTTTTATGCTGGCTACACCTTC. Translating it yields CASAADFYAGYTF.

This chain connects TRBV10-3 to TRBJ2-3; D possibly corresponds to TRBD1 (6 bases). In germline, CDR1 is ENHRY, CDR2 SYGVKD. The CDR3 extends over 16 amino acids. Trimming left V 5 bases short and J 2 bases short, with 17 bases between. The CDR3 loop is CAISPGQLTITDTQYF. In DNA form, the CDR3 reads TGTGCCATCAGTCCCGGACAGCTTACTATCACAGATACGCAGTATTTT.

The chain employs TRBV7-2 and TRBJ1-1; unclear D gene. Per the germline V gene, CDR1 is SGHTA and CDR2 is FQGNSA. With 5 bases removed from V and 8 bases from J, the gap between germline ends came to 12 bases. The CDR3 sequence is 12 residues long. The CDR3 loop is CASSLMESEAFF. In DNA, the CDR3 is TGTGCCAGCAGCCTCATGGAGTCAGAAGCTTTCTTT.

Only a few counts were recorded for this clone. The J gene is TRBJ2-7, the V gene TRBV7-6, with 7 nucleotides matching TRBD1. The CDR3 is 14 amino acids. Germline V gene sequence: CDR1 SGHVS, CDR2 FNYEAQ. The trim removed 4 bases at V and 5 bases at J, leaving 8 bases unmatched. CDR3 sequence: CASSSKTGLNEQYF. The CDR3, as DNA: TGTGCCAGCAGCTCTAAGACAGGGCTAAACGAGCAGTACTTC.

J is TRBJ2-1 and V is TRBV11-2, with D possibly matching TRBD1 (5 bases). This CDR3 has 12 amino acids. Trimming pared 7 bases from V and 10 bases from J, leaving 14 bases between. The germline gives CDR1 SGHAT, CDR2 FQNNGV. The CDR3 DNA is TGTGCCAGCACCCAGGGTAGGACCGAGCAGTTCTTC. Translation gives CASTQGRTEQFF.

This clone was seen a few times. The CDR3 nucleotides are TGTGCCAGCAGGGTAGGGGCTGGAAACACCATATATTTT. Amino acids: CASRVGAGNTIYF. The J gene is TRBJ1-3, the V gene TRBV2, with a tentative D call TRBD1 (5 bases). V lost 6 bases and J lost 2, with 8 bases in between. Looked up from germline, CDR1 is SNHLY and CDR2 is FYNNEI. This CDR3 contains 13 residues.

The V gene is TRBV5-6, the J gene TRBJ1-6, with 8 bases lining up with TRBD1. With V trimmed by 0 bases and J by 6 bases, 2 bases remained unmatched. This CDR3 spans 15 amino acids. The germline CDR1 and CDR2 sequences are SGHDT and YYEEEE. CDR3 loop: CASSLGTGFNSPLHF. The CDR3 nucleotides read TGTGCCAGCAGCTTGGGGACAGGGTTTAATTCACCCCTCCACTTT.

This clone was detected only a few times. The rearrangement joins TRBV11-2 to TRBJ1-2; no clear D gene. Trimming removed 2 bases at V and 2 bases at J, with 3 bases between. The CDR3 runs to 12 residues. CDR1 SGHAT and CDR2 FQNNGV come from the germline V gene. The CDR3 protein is CASSLRNYGYTF. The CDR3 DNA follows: TGTGCCAGCAGCTTACGGAACTATGGCTACACCTTC.

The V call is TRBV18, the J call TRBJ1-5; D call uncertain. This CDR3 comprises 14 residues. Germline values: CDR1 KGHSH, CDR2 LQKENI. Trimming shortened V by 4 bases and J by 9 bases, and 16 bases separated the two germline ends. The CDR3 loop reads CASSLDVERGPQHF. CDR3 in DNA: TGTGCCAGCTCACTAGACGTGGAGCGGGGGCCCCAGCATTTT.

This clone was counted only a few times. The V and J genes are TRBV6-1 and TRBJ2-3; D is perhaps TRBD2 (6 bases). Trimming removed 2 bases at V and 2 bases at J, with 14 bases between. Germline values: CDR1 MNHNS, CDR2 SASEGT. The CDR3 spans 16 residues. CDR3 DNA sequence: TGTGCCAGCAGTGAATGGGTGACTAGTGCCACAGATACGCAGTATTTT. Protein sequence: CASSEWVTSATDTQYF.

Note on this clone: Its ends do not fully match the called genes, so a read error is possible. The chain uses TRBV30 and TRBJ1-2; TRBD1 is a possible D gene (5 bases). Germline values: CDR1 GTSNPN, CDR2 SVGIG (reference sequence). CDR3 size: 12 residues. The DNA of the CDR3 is TGTGCCTGGAGTGGTAGGGGTAGCCCACCTGCTTTC. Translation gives CAWSGRGSPPAF.

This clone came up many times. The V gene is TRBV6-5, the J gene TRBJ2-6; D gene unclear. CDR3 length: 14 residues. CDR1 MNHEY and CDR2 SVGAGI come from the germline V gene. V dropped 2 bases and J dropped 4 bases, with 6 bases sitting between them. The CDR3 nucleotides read TGTGCCAGCAGTTACGGCGGAGGGGCCAACGTCCTGACTTTC. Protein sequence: CASSYGGGANVLTF.

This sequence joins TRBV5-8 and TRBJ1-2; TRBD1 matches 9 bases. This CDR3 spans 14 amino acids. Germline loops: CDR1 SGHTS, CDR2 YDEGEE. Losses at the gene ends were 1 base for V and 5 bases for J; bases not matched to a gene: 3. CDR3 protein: CASSLTGGLYGYTF. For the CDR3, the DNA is TGTGCCAGCAGCTTGACAGGGGGCTTATATGGCTACACCTTC.

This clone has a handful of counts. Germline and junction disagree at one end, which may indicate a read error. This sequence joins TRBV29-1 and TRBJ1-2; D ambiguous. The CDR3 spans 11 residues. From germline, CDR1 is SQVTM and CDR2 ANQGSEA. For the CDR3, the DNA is TGCAGCGTTGAAAGAGCCTATGCCTACACCTTC. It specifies CSVERAYAYTF.

CDR3: CASSEWDTNQPQHF. Written as DNA, the CDR3 is TGTGCCAGCAGTGAATGGGACACCAATCAGCCCCAGCATTTT. The genes are TRBV2 and TRBJ1-5; TRBD1 might be the D (6 bases). Trimming took off 2 bases at V and 3 bases at J, with 8 bases between the two ends. In germline, CDR1 is SNHLY, CDR2 FYNNEI. The CDR3 extends over 14 amino acids.